This T cell receptor beta chain is from a study of T cells in Graves' hyperthyroidism and ophthalmopathy. Overall study findings and caveats: Ophthalmopathy, which appeared later, was predicted by the model a median 6.5 months before onset.

The germline V gene encodes CDR1 SQVTM and CDR2 ANQGSEA. This CDR3 is built from 15 residues. With V trimmed by 0 bases and J by 6 bases, 7 bases remained unmatched. From RNA transcripts, TCR beta CDR3 regions were amplified. TCR CDR3 regions were first amplified by RT-PCR with HTBI primers. TCRdb called the multiplex PCR reads again in MiXCR, with one record for every CDR3 protein. This sample has 600,000 to 650,000 distinct CDR3 sequences, with around 15% found just once. Regarding this clonotype: The antigen is undetermined.

For Graves' hyperthyroidism to be stable, ophthalmopathy could not progress within 18 months. Aged 18 to 65, the patients had hyperthyroidism that was newly diagnosed and had lasted under 2 months. This sequence was found in a woman in her twenties or thirties with Graves' hyperthyroidism. Sequencing was performed on blood. The chain combines TRBV29-1 with TRBJ2-4, with 8 bases identical to TRBD1. CDR3 sequence reads: CSVEDATGVRNIQYF. CDR3 in DNA: TGCAGCGTTGAAGACGCGACAGGGGTGAGAAACATTCAGTACTTC.